One sample yielded the 30 T cell receptor beta chains listed below, sequenced in a study of blood T cell repertoires in COVID-19. The repertoire was sequenced with immunoSEQ multiplex PCR; TCRdb's copy has only in-frame clones and lacks some. The sample contains approximately 110,000 clones, about three quarters of which appear only once. Sequenced sample: peripheral blood. Receptors were obtained from a human donor with acute or convalescent COVID-19. The donor label of this sample is uncertain.

The rearrangement links TRBV9 to TRBJ2-2; the match to TRBD2 covers 8 bases. The CDR3 consists of 17 residues. Trimming cost V 0 bases and J 3 bases; bases outside gene matches: 7. CDR1 SGDLS and CDR2 YYNGEE come from the germline V gene. The CDR3 region has the DNA TGTGCCAGCAGCGTAGTTGGTAGCGGGGTGGACACCGGGGAGCTGTTTTTT. Encoded protein: CASSVVGSGVDTGELFF.

This sequence joins TRBV18 and TRBJ2-3, with 12 bases matching TRBD2. This CDR3 is 17 amino acids long. The junction had 10 bases not matched to a gene; V was cut back by 6 bases and J by 3 bases. From germline, CDR1 is KGHSH and CDR2 LQKENI. The CDR3 sequence is CASSRNLAGGPTDTQYF. The CDR3 DNA reads as TGTGCCAGCTCGCGTAACCTAGCGGGGGGGCCGACAGATACGCAGTATTTT.

J is TRBJ2-7 and V is TRBV4-1, with a weak D call TRBD1 (6 bases). The germline CDR1 and CDR2 sequences are MGHRA and YSYEKL. The CDR3 spans 15 residues. V lost 7 bases and J 7 bases, leaving 23 bases between the germline ends. The CDR3 coding sequence is TGCGCCAGCACCCAGGTAGGGGGACCTCGTAGTGAGCAGTACTTC. It yields the protein CASTQVGGPRSEQYF.

This chain links TRBV6-5 with TRBJ2-3, with 8 positions matching TRBD1. The junction had 2 bases not matched to a gene; V was cut back by 4 bases and J by 2 bases. The V gene's germline CDR1 is MNHEY and CDR2 SVGAGI. This CDR3 spans 14 amino acids. CDR3 amino acids: CASSWTGPTDTQYF. As DNA, the CDR3 is TGTGCCAGCAGTTGGACAGGGCCCACAGATACGCAGTATTTT.

This chain joins TRBV2 and TRBJ2-1; the match to TRBD2 covers 7 bases. Trimming removed 10 bases from V and 1 base from J; junction bases left unmatched: 10. Germline V gives CDR1 SNHLY, CDR2 FYNNEI. The CDR3 has 15 residues. The CDR3 loop is CATEGSGGSYNEQFF. CDR3 coding DNA: TGTGCCACCGAAGGCTCGGGGGGATCCTACAATGAGCAGTTCTTC.

V is TRBV21-1 and J is TRBJ1-1; no DNA check was done on the table's D call, TRBD1. TRBV21-1 is tagged as a pseudogene. CDR3 length: 16 amino acids. CDR3: CASSTHPQGNGTEAFF. In nucleotides, the CDR3 is TGTGCCAGCAGCACACACCCACAGGGGAATGGAACTGAAGCTTTCTTT.

In this sample, this clone turned up a few times. The chain combines TRBV6-5 with TRBJ1-2; 7 bases fit TRBD1. Germline lookup yields CDR1 MNHEY and CDR2 SVGAGI. The V and J ends lost 5 bases and 4 bases, in that order; junction bases with no gene match: 7. The CDR3 runs to 14 residues. CDR3 in amino acids: CASSNPGQLYGYTF. The CDR3 DNA sequence: TGTGCCAGCAGTAACCCGGGACAGCTCTATGGCTACACCTTC.

This clone was counted only a few times. The J gene is TRBJ2-1, the V gene TRBV2; D perhaps matches TRBD2 (7 bases). The CDR3 has 18 amino acids. Germline V gives CDR1 SNHLY, CDR2 FYNNEI. V dropped 4 bases and J dropped 0 bases, with 19 bases sitting between them. DNA for the CDR3: TGTGCCAGCAGTGTCCCGAGGGGGGGGGAAAGCTCCTACAATGAGCAGTTCTTC. It translates to CASSVPRGGESSYNEQFF.

The chain links TRBV6-5 to TRBJ2-3; 8 bases match TRBD1. Trimming removed 10 bases from V and 3 bases from J; junction bases left unmatched: 12. Germline values: CDR1 MNHEY, CDR2 SVGAGI. This CDR3 has 15 residues. CDR3 sequence reads: CATEGRDRYTDTQYF. For the CDR3, the DNA is TGTGCCACTGAGGGGCGGGACAGGTATACAGATACGCAGTATTTT.

This chain links TRBV5-1 with TRBJ1-1; the D gene is possibly TRBD1 (6 bases). With 0 bases removed from V and 4 bases from J, the gap between germline ends came to 7 bases. This CDR3 region has 13 residues. Looked up from germline, CDR1 is SGHRS and CDR2 is YFSETQ. The CDR3 is CASSLEQGTEAFF. The CDR3 nucleotides read TGCGCCAGCAGCTTGGAACAGGGCACTGAAGCTTTCTTT.

The chain is built from TRBV15 and TRBJ1-6, with TRBD1 as a possible D gene (5 bases). V lost 7 bases and J 13 bases, leaving 14 bases between the germline ends. The CDR3 length is 12 residues. Germline assignment: CDR1 LNHNV and CDR2 YYDKDF (reference sequence). The CDR3 sequence is CATTTQGIPLHF. The CDR3 region has the DNA TGTGCCACCACCACTCAGGGTATCCCCCTCCACTTT.

The V gene is TRBV7-6, the J gene TRBJ1-2; D perhaps matches TRBD1 (5 bases). Germline V gene sequence: CDR1 SGHVS, CDR2 FNYEAQ. Trimming left V 4 bases short and J 8 bases short, with 23 bases between. The CDR3 contains 16 residues. The CDR3 region has the DNA TGTGCCAGCAGCTCGCAGGGTGCCAATCCTGCCGGGGGCTACACCTTC. As protein: CASSSQGANPAGGYTF.

The V call is TRBV7-2, the J call TRBJ1-2, with TRBD1 identical over 8 bases. Per the germline V gene, CDR1 is SGHTA and CDR2 is FQGNSA. Unmatched junction bases numbered 4, after V lost 6 bases and J lost 4 bases. The CDR3 has 13 amino acids. In DNA, the CDR3 is TGTGCCAGCAGTAAGGACAGGGTCTATGGCTACACCTTC. Residues: CASSKDRVYGYTF.

The chain recombines TRBV7-9 with TRBJ2-7; TRBD1 matches 10 bases. The germline CDR1 and CDR2 sequences are SEHNR and FQNEAQ (reference sequence). This CDR3 comprises 18 residues. V was clipped by 5 bases and J by 0 bases; unmatched bases: 13. In DNA, the CDR3 is TGTGCCAGCAGCCTCGCGAGAGGACAGGGGGGTAGCTCCTACGAGCAGTACTTC. Translated, it gives CASSLARGQGGSSYEQYF.

This rearrangement joins TRBV7-2 to TRBJ2-7, with 8 bases lining up with TRBD1. The CDR3 runs to 15 residues. V shed 6 bases, J shed 0 bases, and the junction held 7 bases outside the gene matches. Germline CDR1 is SGHTA and CDR2 is FQGNSA. The CDR3 is CASSRSGGASYEQYF. For the CDR3, the DNA is TGTGCCAGCAGTCGCTCAGGGGGCGCCTCCTACGAGCAGTACTTC.

The count of this clone is one. The chain uses TRBV27 and TRBJ2-1; TRBD2 aligns across 12 bases. CDR1 MNHEY and CDR2 SMNVEV come from the germline V gene (reference sequence). The length of the CDR3 is 16 residues. The V segment lost 5 bases and the J segment 4 bases; nucleotides outside the gene matches: 6. The CDR3 bases are TGTGCCAGCAGTACTAGCGGGGGGTTAACATACAATGAGCAGTTCTTC. It translates to CASSTSGGLTYNEQFF.

This chain uses TRBV10-2 with TRBJ2-2, with 9 bases identical to TRBD1. Germline V gene data show CDR1 as WSHSY and CDR2 as SAAADI. This CDR3 is built from 14 residues. J lost 7 bases, V lost 10 bases, and 10 bases had no gene match. The DNA of the CDR3 is TGCGCCACGCGGACAGGGGACGTGGTCGGGGAGCTGTTTTTT. Encoded protein: CATRTGDVVGELFF.

V and J are TRBV4-1 and TRBJ2-2; TRBD2 might be the D (5 bases). The V and J ends lost 2 bases and 6 bases respectively, with 7 bases between them. The germline V gene encodes CDR1 MGHRA and CDR2 YSYEKL. The CDR3 has 13 amino acids. Here the CDR3 DNA reads TGCGCCAGCAGCCAAACTAGATCCGGGGAGCTGTTTTTT. Its protein is CASSQTRSGELFF.

CDR3 protein: CASSQVTGYSPLHF. The CDR3 DNA reads as TGTGCCAGCAGCCAAGTTACGGGGTATTCACCCCTCCACTTT. The chain combines TRBV3-1 (or the pseudogene TRBV3-2) with TRBJ1-6, with unresolved D. CDR1 and CDR2 (germline): LGHDT, YNNKEL (reference sequence). Trimming stripped 1 base from V and 8 bases from J, with 9 bases between. This CDR3 contains 14 residues.

The table lists this clone with a few counts. Other nucleotide sequences from this sample produce the same CDR3. The chain is built from TRBV7-6 and TRBJ2-7, with D perhaps TRBD1 (6 bases). CDR1 is SGHVS, CDR2 FNYEAQ, per germline. The CDR3 consists of 16 residues. Trimming cost V 2 bases and J 1 base, with 15 bases left between them. This CDR3 is CASSLYPGASSYEQYF. DNA of the CDR3: TGTGCCAGCAGCTTATACCCAGGGGCAAGTTCCTACGAGCAGTACTTC.

This clone was counted once. The chain has TRBV5-1 and TRBJ1-2; D not certain. Trimming removed 0 bases from V and 3 bases from J, with 9 bases in between. Germline CDR1 reads SGHRS; CDR2 reads YFSETQ. The CDR3 spans 14 residues. The CDR3 region is CASSLVSGDYGYTF. The DNA of the CDR3 is TGCGCCAGCAGCTTGGTTTCAGGTGACTATGGCTACACCTTC.

The rearrangement joins TRBV6-6 to TRBJ1-6, with D maybe TRBD1 (5 bases). The V and J ends lost 0 bases and 8 bases respectively, with 8 bases between them. Germline CDR1 is MNHNY and CDR2 is SVGAGI (reference sequence). CDR3 length: 14 amino acids. CDR3 coding DNA: TGTGCCAGCAGTTACTCGGGGGAGGATTCACCCCTCCACTTT. Protein: CASSYSGEDSPLHF.

This clone was picked up a small number of times. The V call is TRBV24-1, the J call TRBJ2-1; 7 bases fit TRBD1. Trimming cost V 2 bases and J 0 bases; bases outside gene matches: 6. In germline, CDR1 is KGHDR, CDR2 SFDVKD. The CDR3 is made up of 17 amino acids. This CDR3 reads CATSDSGQASSYNEQFF. The CDR3 DNA reads as TGTGCCACCAGTGATTCCGGACAGGCGAGCTCCTACAATGAGCAGTTCTTC.

The chain employs TRBV24-1 and TRBJ2-1, with D maybe TRBD2 (6 bases). The V gene lost 4 bases and the J gene lost 8 bases, with 20 bases spanning the gap. This CDR3 has 16 residues. Per the germline V gene, CDR1 is KGHDR and CDR2 is SFDVKD. The CDR3 reads CATSDPTAGGVHEQFF. CDR3 nucleotide sequence: TGTGCCACCAGTGACCCCACCGCCGGAGGGGTGCATGAGCAGTTCTTC.

This clone was observed a few times. The chain joins TRBV7-3 to TRBJ2-1; TRBD2 aligns across 8 bases. The CDR3 is made up of 14 amino acids. Trimming cost V 0 bases and J 10 bases; bases outside gene matches: 5. The germline gives CDR1 SGHTA, CDR2 FQGTGA. The CDR3 here is CASSLTGVAGEQFF. CDR3 sequence (DNA): TGTGCCAGCAGCTTAACGGGGGTAGCGGGAGAGCAGTTCTTC.

The table lists this clone with a count of one. V and J are TRBV18 and TRBJ2-5; 12 bases line up with TRBD2. The V gene's germline CDR1 is KGHSH and CDR2 LQKENI. The trim removed 3 bases at V and 1 base at J, leaving 3 bases unmatched. The CDR3 covers 16 residues. Here the CDR3 DNA reads TGTGCCAGCTCACCGAGACTAGCGGGGGCCCAAGAGACCCAGTACTTC. Translation gives CASSPRLAGAQETQYF.

This clone occurred a few times. The chain links TRBV28 to TRBJ1-2, with TRBD1 identical over 7 bases. Losses at the gene ends were 6 bases for V and 4 bases for J; bases not matched to a gene: 5. The CDR3 length is 13 residues. From germline, CDR1 is MDHEN and CDR2 SYDVKM. CDR3 in amino acids: CASRQGLGYGYTF. The DNA of the CDR3 is TGTGCCAGCAGACAGGGGCTGGGCTATGGCTACACCTTC.

This chain joins TRBV19 and TRBJ1-5; TRBD1 matches at 11 bases. Germline V gene sequence: CDR1 LNHDA, CDR2 SQIVND (reference sequence). With 2 bases clipped from V and 9 bases from J, the junction kept 9 bases outside the gene matches. CDR3 length: 16 residues. The DNA for the CDR3 is TGTGCCAGTAGTATAATGGGACAGGGGGGGGTTCGGCCCCAGCATTTT. This codes for CASSIMGQGGVRPQHF. Based on the CDR3 plus reference TRBV19 and TRBJ1-5, the full variable domain is DGGITQSPKYLFRKEGQNVTLSCEQNLNHDAMYWYRQDPGQGLRLIYYSQIVNDFQKGDIAEGYSVSREKKESFPLTVTSAQKNPTAFYLCASSIMGQGGVRPQHFGDGTRLSIL.

The chain couples TRBV18 to TRBJ2-1, with TRBD1 identical over 8 bases. The germline CDR1 and CDR2 sequences are KGHSH and LQKENI. V dropped 3 bases and J dropped 6; count of bases not matched to a gene: 4. This CDR3 has 14 amino acids. DNA for the CDR3: TGTGCCAGCTCACCGACAGGGGCGGTCAATGAGCAGTTCTTC. It specifies CASSPTGAVNEQFF.

By share, this clone counts as medium-sized. This rearrangement joins TRBV19 to TRBJ2-3; D call uncertain. The end of the DNA is better explained by TRBJ1-5, so the J call may be wrong. Germline-derived CDR1 and CDR2 are LNHDA and SQIVND (reference sequence). The CDR3 consists of 12 residues. CDR3 region: CASSPQGGEQHF. CDR3 sequence (DNA): TGTGCCAGTAGTCCACAAGGCGGGGAACAGCATTTT.